Sequencing of this T cell receptor beta chain was carried out in a study of blood T cells in healthy people across ages. Germline V lookup: CDR1 LGHNA, CDR2 YNFKEQ. Losses at the gene ends were 0 bases for V and 5 bases for J; bases not matched to a gene: 6. The CDR3 has 16 residues. In this sample, this clonotype turned up many times. The target antigen is unknown. PCR was performed a second time for roughly 6 to 12 cycles using a sample-barcoded 5' primer and a J-beta primer mix. Each CDR3 protein is one row after TCRdb ran MiXCR on the 5' RACE reads. Of about 650,000 distinct CDR3 sequences listed, over 40% are singletons. Study-wide points: While age rose, TCR beta diversity per million T cells dropped in a roughly linear way. A strong correlation was found between TCR beta diversity and the percentage of naive T cells.

Sequences were obtained from blood. The chain is built from TRBV4-2 and TRBJ1-1, with 10 bases that match TRBD1. The TCR was taken from a woman over 75 in good health. The DNA for the CDR3 is TGTGCCAGCAGCCAAGATAGGTGGGACAGGGGAACTGAAGCTTTCTTT. Protein product: CASSQDRWDRGTEAFF.